The sequence of this T cell receptor beta chain was determined in a study of cytomegalovirus exposure and HLA in healthy donors. Study overall: It was reported in a later analysis that the 100 to 150 validation repertoires used the same platform as the roughly 700 first-cohort repertoires. Whole-study results and caveats: Cytomegalovirus status, reportedly, was diagnosed with high specificity and sensitivity by the classifier. A few of the chains that were CMV-associated were confirmed in vitro to be specific for CMV antigens.

Measured with immunoSEQ multiplex PCR; TCRdb has only the in-frame clones, and not every one. The sample lists roughly 200,000 clones; approximately 78% were seen once. From the 120-subject validation cohort, which was separate from the roughly 610-subject first cohort, the donors were drawn. This clone has only a few counts. Its specificity is not known. The sequenced material came from PBMCs. This clonotype originated in a woman aged 25 to 39 in good health and CMV-seronegative.

The chain's CDR3 is CASSTRTGDGYTF. In DNA, the CDR3 is TGTGCCAGCAGCACCCGGACAGGGGACGGCTACACCTTC. V is TRBV5-5 and J is TRBJ1-2; 9 nucleotides match TRBD1. The CDR3 is made up of 13 amino acids. The germline gives CDR1 SGHKS, CDR2 YYEKEE (reference sequence). V trimming: 4 bases; J trimming: 8 bases; junction bases outside the gene matches: 6.